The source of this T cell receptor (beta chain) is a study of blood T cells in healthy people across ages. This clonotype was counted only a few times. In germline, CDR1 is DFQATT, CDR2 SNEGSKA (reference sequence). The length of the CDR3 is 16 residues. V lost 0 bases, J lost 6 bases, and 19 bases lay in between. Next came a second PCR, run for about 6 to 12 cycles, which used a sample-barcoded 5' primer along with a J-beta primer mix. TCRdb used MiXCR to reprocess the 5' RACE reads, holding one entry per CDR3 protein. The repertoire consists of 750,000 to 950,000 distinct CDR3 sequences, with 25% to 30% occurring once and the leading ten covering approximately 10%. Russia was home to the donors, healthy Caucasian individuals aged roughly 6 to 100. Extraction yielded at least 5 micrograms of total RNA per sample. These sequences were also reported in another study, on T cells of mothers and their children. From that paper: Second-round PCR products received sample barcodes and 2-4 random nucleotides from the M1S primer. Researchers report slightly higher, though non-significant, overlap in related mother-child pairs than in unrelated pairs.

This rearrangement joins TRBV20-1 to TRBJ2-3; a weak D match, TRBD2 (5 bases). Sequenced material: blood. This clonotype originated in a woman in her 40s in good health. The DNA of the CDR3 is TGCAGTGCTAGAGATCTAGGACTTTCTATGGGGGATACGCAGTATTTT. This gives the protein CSARDLGLSMGDTQYF.